This passage covers 3 T cell receptor beta chains from one sample sequenced in a study of blood T cell repertoires in COVID-19. The repertoire was sequenced with immunoSEQ multiplex PCR; TCRdb's copy has only in-frame clones and lacks some. The sample contains some 100,000 clones, roughly 92% of which appear only once. Sequencing input: peripheral blood. These TCRs come from a man in his fifties or sixties with active COVID-19.

This clone was found a few times. The chain combines TRBV28 with TRBJ1-1, with 9 bases matching TRBD1. Germline V lookup: CDR1 MDHEN, CDR2 SYDVKM. The V and J ends lost 8 bases and 3 bases, in that order; junction bases with no gene match: 4. The CDR3 contains 13 residues. CDR3 sequence (DNA): TGTGCCAGCGGGACAGGGCAAGACACTGAAGCTTTCTTT. Residues: CASGTGQDTEAFF.

This rearrangement joins TRBV10-1 to TRBJ1-1; D is possibly TRBD1 (6 bases). The CDR3 spans 15 residues. CDR1 is WNHNN and CDR2 is SYGVQD in the germline V gene (reference sequence). V was trimmed by 3 bases and J by 1 base, leaving 12 bases between them. This chain's CDR3 is CASSDQRGANTEAFF. CDR3 DNA: TGCGCCAGCAGTGATCAGCGGGGGGCGAACACTGAAGCTTTCTTT.

The rearrangement uses TRBV18 and TRBJ1-2; 10 nucleotides align to TRBD1. CDR1 is KGHSH, CDR2 LQKENI, per germline. This CDR3 is built from 16 residues. The J segment lost 2 bases and the V segment lost 3 bases, leaving 6 bases of the junction unmatched. The CDR3 protein is CASSPVPGQGNYGYTF. As DNA, the CDR3 is TGTGCCAGCTCACCCGTCCCGGGACAGGGGAACTATGGCTACACCTTC.